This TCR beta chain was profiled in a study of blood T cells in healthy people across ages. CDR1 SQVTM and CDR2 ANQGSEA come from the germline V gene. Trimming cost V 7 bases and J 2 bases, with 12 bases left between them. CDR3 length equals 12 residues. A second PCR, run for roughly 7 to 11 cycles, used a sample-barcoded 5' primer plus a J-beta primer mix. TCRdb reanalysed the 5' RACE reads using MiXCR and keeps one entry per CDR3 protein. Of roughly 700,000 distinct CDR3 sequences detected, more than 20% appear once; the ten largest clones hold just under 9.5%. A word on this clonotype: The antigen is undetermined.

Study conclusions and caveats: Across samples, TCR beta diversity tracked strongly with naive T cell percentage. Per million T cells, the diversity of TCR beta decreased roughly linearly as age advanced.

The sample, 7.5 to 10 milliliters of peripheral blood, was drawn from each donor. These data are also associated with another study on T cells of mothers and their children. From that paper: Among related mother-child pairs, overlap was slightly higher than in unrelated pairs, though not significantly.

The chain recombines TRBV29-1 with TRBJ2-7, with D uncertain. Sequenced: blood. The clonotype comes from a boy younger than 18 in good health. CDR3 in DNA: TGCAGCGCCCTGGCAGAGACCTACGAGCAGTACTTC. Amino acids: CSALAETYEQYF.